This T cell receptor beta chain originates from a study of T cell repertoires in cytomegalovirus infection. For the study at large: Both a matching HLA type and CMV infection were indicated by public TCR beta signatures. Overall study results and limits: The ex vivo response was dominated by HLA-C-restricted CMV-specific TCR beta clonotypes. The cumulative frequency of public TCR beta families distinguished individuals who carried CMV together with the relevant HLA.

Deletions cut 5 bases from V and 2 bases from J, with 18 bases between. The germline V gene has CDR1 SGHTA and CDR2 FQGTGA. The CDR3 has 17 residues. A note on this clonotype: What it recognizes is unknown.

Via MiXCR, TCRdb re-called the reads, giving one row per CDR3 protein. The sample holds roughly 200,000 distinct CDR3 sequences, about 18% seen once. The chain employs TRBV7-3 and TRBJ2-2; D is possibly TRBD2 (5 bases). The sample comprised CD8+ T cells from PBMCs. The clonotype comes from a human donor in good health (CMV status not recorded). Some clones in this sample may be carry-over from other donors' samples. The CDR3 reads CASSPTLPRGNTGELFF. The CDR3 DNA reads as TGTGCCAGCAGCCCTACCCTGCCACGGGGTAACACCGGGGAGCTGTTTTTT.